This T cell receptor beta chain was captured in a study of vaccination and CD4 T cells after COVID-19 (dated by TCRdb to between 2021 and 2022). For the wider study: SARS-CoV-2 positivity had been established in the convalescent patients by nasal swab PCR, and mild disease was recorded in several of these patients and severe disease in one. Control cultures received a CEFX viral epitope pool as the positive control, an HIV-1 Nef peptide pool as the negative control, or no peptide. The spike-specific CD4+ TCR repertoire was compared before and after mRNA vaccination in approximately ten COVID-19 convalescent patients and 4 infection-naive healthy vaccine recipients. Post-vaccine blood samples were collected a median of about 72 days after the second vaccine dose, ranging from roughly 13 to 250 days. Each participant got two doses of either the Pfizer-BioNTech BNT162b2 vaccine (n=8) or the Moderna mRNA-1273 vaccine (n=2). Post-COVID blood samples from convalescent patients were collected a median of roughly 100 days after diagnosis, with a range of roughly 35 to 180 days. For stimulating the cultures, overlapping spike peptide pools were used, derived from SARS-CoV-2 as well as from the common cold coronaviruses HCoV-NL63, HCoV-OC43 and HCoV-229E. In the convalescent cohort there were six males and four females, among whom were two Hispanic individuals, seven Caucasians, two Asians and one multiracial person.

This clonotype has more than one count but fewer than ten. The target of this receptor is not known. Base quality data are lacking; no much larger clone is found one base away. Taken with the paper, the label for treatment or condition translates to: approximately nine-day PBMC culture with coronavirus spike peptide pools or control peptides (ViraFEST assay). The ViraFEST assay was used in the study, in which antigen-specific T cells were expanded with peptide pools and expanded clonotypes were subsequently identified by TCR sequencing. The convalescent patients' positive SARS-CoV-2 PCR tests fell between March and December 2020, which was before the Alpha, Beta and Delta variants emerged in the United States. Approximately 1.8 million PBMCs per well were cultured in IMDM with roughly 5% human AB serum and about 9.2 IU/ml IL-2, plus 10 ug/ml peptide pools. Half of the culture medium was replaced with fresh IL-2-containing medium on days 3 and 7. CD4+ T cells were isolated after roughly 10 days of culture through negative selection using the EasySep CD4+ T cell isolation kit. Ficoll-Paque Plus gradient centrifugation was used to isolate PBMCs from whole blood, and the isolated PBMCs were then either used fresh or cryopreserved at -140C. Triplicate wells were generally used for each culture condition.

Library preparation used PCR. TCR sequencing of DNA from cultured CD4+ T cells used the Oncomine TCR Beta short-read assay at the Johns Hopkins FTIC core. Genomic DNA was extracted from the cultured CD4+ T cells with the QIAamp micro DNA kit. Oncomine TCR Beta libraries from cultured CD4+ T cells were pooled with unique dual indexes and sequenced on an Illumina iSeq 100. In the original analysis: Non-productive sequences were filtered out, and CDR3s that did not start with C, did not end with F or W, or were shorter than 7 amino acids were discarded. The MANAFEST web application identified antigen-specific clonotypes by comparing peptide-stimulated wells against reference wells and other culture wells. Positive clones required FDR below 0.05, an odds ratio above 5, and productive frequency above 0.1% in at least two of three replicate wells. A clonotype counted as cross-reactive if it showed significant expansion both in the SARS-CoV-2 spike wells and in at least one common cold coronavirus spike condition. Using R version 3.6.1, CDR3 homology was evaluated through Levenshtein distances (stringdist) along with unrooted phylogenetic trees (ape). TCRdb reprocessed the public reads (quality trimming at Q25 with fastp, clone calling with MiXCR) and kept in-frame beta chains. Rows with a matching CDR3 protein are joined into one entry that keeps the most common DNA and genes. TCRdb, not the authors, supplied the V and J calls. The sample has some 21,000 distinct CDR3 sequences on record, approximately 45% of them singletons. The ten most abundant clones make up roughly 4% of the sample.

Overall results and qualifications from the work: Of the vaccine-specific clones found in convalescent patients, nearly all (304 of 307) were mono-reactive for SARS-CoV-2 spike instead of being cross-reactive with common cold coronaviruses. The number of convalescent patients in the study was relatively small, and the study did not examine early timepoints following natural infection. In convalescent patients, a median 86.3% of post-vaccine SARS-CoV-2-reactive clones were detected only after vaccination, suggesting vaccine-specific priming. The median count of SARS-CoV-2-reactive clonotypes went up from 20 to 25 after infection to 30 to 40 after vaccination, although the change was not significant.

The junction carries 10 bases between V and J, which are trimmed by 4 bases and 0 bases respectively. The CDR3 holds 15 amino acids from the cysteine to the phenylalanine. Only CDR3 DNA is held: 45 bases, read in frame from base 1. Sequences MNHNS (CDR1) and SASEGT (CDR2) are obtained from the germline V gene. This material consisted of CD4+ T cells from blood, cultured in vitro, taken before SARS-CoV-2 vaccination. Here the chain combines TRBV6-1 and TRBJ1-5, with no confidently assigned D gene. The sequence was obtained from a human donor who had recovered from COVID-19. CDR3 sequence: CASSGTGASNQPQHF. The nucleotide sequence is TGTGCCAGCAGTGGGACTGGAGCTAGCAATCAGCCCCAGCATTTT.